This is a list of T cell receptor beta chains from one sample in a study of graft-versus-host responses after intestinal transplantation. Sequenced by immunoSEQ multiplex PCR; TCRdb stores in-frame clones only, minus some. The sample shows about 98,000 clones, about 83% of them seen only once. Material: PBMCs, obtained 255 days after intestinal transplant. All receptors derive from a human patient who received an intestinal transplant, so some T cells may come from the graft donor. CDR3s include the opening cysteine and the closing phenylalanine or tryptophan.

CDR3 length	V gene	J gene	CDR3 protein
16	TRBV4-3	TRBJ2-5	CASSPGGSPRQETQYF
15	TRBV5-1	TRBJ2-6	CASSTTVSGANVLTF
15	TRBV5-6	TRBJ1-1	CASSWGQGAGLEFFF
13	TRBV27	TRBJ2-7	CASSPVAGGEQYF
18	TRBV10-2	TRBJ1-6	CASSEIPGDLGQSSPLHF
16	TRBV7-9	TRBJ2-1	CASSHSSGIGNNEQFF
20	TRBV28	TRBJ1-1	CASSGQGAKVVGGMNTEAFF
16	TRBV5-6	TRBJ1-3	CASSLEFSSSGNTIYF
15	TRBV28	TRBJ1-5	CASSYPDRLNQPQHF
15	TRBV27	TRBJ1-6	CASSLTGRVVSPLHF
13	TRBV7-9	TRBJ1-1	CTSRSQGNTEAFF
15	TRBV5-4	TRBJ2-3	CASSLLAESTDTQYF
13	TRBV11-2	TRBJ1-1	CASSLGEGTEAFF
11	TRBV11-2	TRBJ2-5	CASREDRVLNF
14	TRBV6-4	TRBJ1-2	CASSDSGRDYGYTF
19	TRBV11-2	TRBJ1-2	CASSSPDWTRGTSHYGYTF
14	TRBV6-5	TRBJ2-7	CASSTIPGGLGQYF
15	TRBV7-8	TRBJ1-1	CASSNNRDLNTEAFF
11	TRBV29-1	TRBJ1-2	CSGQGGDGYTF
14	TRBV5-4	TRBJ1-1	CASSQQRGSAEAFF
17	TRBV5-1	TRBJ2-5	CASSPGTSGRPRETQYF
16	TRBV15	TRBJ1-4	CATSRGQGTTNEKLFF
16	TRBV28	TRBJ1-1	CASPPSLDRTNTEAFF
14	TRBV27	TRBJ1-2	CASSLSGTQRGYTF
15	TRBV15	TRBJ2-5	CATSRDPGLAETQYF
21	TRBV5-1	TRBJ1-2	CASSLVGYVPPGQGLDYGYTF
14	TRBV6-5	TRBJ1-1	CATQTGRWNTEAFF
15	TRBV7-9	TRBJ1-2	CASSLIDREDYGYTF
14	TRBV4-1	TRBJ1-5	CASSPLVGGQPQHF
14	TRBV18	TRBJ2-1	CASSPRDRDNEQFF
14	TRBV13	TRBJ2-7	CASSLRSPPYEQYF
14	TRBV2	TRBJ1-6	CASTQGTARSPLHF
15	TRBV2	TRBJ2-1	CASSEERGAYNEQFF
13	TRBV6-1	TRBJ1-6	CAGGQGSNSPLHF
14	TRBV2	TRBJ2-5	CASKWYRNQETQYF
13	TRBV19	TRBJ1-1	CASRTTGPTEAFF
13	TRBV6-5	TRBJ1-3	CASSVGSGNTIYF